Reported below is one T cell receptor (beta chain). The antigen remains unidentified. Germline loops: CDR1 KGHSH, CDR2 LQKENI. The CDR3 totals 15 residues. V lost 7 bases to trimming and J lost 4 bases, with 16 bases between them. Only in-frame clones appear in the TCRdb table, and some are missing; sequencing was by immunoSEQ multiplex PCR. The profile shows approximately 140,000 clones, just over 90% of them singletons. This specimen comes from a study of T cell responses to AZD1222 COVID-19 vaccine. Whole-study findings and limits: Spike-wide vaccine-associated CD4 TCRs dominated at 160-218 and 743-854. Among those given AZD1222, only five or six were seropositive at baseline. There were repertoire samples only from the period after the peak T cell response. Most donors were white British and more were female, and clonal diversity was possibly underestimated.

The chain recombines TRBV18 with TRBJ2-2; the D gene is possibly TRBD1 (5 bases). The receptor was isolated from an adult in good health. Sample: peripheral blood, taken on day 0 of MenACWY control vaccination. CDR3 nucleotide sequence: TGTGCCAGCTATAGGACAAATGGGGTCACCGGGGAGCTGTTTTTT. It translates to CASYRTNGVTGELFF.